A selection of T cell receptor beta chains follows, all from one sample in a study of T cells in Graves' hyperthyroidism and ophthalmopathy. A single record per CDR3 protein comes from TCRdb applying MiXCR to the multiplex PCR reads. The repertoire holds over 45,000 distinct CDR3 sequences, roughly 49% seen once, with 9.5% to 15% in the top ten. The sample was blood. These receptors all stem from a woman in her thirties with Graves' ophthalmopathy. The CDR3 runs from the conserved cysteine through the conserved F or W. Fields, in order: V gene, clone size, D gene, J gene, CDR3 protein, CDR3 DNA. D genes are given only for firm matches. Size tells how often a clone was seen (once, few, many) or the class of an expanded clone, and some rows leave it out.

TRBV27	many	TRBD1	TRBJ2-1	CASSLWDSHNEQFF	TGTGCCAGCAGTTTATGGGACAGTCACAATGAGCAGTTCTTC
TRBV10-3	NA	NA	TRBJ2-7	CAISVRDYEQYF	TGTGCCATCAGTGTCCGGGACTACGAGCAGTACTTC
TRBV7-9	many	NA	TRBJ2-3	CASSLNPRGDTQYF	TGTGCCAGCAGCTTAAACCCAAGGGGAGATACGCAGTATTTT
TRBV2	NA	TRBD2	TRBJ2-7	CASSGALAGGRYEQYF	TGTGCCAGCAGTGGAGCACTAGCGGGAGGTCGGTACGAGCAGTACTTC
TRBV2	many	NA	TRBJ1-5	CASSGAAQRVQPQHF	TGTGCCAGCAGTGGGGCAGCCCAGCGTGTGCAGCCCCAGCATTTT
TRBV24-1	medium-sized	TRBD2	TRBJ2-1	CATNPAGGNEQFF	TGTGCCACCAATCCAGCGGGAGGCAATGAGCAGTTCTTC
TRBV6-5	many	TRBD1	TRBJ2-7	CASSSWDRDEQYF	TGTGCCAGCAGTTCCTGGGACAGGGACGAGCAGTACTTC
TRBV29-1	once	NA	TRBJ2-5	CSLAGNQETQYF	TGCAGCTTGGCGGGCAACCAAGAGACCCAGTACTTC
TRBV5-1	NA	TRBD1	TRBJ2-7	CASSMTGQGYEQYF	TGCGCCAGCAGCATGACGGGACAGGGCTACGAGCAGTACTTC
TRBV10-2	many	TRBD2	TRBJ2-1	CASSDWASGKVNEQFF	TGCGCCAGCAGTGATTGGGCCAGCGGGAAGGTAAATGAGCAGTTCTTC
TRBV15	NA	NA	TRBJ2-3	CATSSPRAGRDTDTQYF	TGTGCCACCAGCAGCCCCCGGGCAGGGCGGGACACAGATACGCAGTATTTT
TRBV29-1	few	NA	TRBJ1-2	CSVGSVDYGYTF	TGCAGCGTTGGATCGGTGGACTATGGCTACACCTTC
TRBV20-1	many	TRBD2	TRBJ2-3	CSAPRAASGTSTDTQYF	TGCAGTGCGCCGAGGGCGGCTAGCGGGACTAGCACAGATACGCAGTATTTT
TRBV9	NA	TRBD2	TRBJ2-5	CASSVASGRSETQYF	TGTGCCAGCAGCGTAGCTAGCGGGAGGAGTGAGACCCAGTACTTC
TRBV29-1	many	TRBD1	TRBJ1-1	CSVGAQGGWDTEAFF	TGCAGCGTTGGAGCGCAGGGGGGTTGGGACACTGAAGCTTTCTTT
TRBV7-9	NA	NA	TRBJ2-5	CASSYRTNNQPQYF	TGTGCCAGCAGCTACCGGACAAACAATCAGCCCCAGTACTTC
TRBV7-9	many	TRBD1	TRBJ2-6	CASSRAGTGIDGANVLTF	TGTGCCAGCAGCCGCGCCGGGACAGGGATTGATGGGGCCAACGTCCTGACTTTC
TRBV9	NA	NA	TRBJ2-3	CASSDLVSNEQYF	TGTGCCAGCAGCGACCTTGTTAGCAATGAGCAGTATTTT
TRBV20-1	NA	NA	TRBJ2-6	CSVTLAGANVLTF	TGCAGTGTTACCCTGGCTGGGGCCAACGTCCTGACTTTC
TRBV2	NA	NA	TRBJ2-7	CASSEGRGVPGEQYF	TGTGCCAGCAGTGAAGGCCGCGGGGTCCCCGGGGAGCAGTACTTC
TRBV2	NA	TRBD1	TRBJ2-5	CASSGGQGETQYF	TGTGCCAGCAGTGGGGGACAGGGAGAGACCCAGTACTTC
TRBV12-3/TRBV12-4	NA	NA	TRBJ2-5	CASGRTGELYF	TGTGCCAGCGGACGCACCGGGGAGCTGTACTTC
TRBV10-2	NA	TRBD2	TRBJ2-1	CASSGSSGSNEQFF	TGCGCCAGCAGTGGGTCTAGCGGGAGCAATGAGCAGTTCTTC
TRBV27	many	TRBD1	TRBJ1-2	CASSLTGGYGYTF	TGTGCCAGCAGTTTAACAGGGGGCTATGGCTACACCTTC
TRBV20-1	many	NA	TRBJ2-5	CSASSDRTQETQYF	TGCAGTGCTAGCTCTGACAGGACCCAAGAGACCCAGTACTTC
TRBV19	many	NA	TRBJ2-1	CASSRGGSSYNEQFF	TGTGCCAGTAGTAGAGGGGGTTCCTCCTACAATGAGCAGTTCTTC
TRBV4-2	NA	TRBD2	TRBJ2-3	CASSQLTSGSDTQYF	TGTGCCAGCAGCCAGTTGACTAGCGGGTCAGATACGCAGTATTTT
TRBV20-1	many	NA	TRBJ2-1	CSTRGSGKQFF	TGCAGTACTAGGGGCAGCGGCAAGCAGTTCTTC
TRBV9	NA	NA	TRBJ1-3	CASSEGTPSSGNAIYF	TGTGCCAGCAGTGAGGGGACGCCGAGCTCTGGAAACGCCATATATTTT
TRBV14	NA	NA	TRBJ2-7	CASSPDSSVGRVGAYEQYF	TGTGCCAGCAGCCCGGACAGCAGCGTTGGGAGGGTGGGAGCCTACGAGCAGTACTTC
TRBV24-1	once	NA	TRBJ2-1	CATSDASYEQFF	TGTGCCACCAGTGATGCTAGCTACGAGCAGTTCTTC